This T cell receptor beta chain was documented in a study of cytomegalovirus exposure and HLA in healthy donors. Study-level points and caveats: The study assumed roughly uniform donor sequencing depth for presence/absence analyses.

V was clipped by 2 bases and J by 0 bases, with 13 bases between them. Germline CDR1 is LNHDA and CDR2 is SQIVND (reference sequence). The CDR3 is 16 residues long. Use of 60 Vbeta and 13 Jbeta primers characterized the PCR. Libraries were prepared by immunoSEQ multiplex PCR; TCRdb keeps only in-frame clonotypes and omits some of them. The sample consists of about 180,000 clones, 75% to 85% of them appearing once. With respect to this clone: The antigen is not known.

Sequenced input: PBMCs. The gene calls are TRBV19 and TRBJ1-2; weak D call: TRBD1 (5 bases). This TCR derives from a man younger than 35 in good health and CMV-seronegative. The CDR3: CASSINPQGSNYGYTF. The CDR3 coding sequence is TGTGCCAGTAGTATAAATCCCCAGGGTTCTAACTATGGCTACACCTTC.